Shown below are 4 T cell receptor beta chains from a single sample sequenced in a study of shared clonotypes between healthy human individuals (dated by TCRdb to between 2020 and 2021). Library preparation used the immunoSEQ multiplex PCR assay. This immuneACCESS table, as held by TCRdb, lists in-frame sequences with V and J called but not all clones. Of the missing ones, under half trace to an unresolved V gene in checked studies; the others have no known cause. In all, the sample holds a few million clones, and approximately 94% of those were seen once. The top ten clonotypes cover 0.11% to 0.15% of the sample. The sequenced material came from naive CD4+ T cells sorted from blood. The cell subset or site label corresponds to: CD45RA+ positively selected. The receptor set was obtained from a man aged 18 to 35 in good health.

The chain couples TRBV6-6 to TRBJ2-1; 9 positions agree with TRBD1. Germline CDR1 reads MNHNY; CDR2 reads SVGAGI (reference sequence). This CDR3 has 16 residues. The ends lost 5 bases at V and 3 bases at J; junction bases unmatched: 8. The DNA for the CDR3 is TGTGCCAGCAGTCCTCCCGCGGGACAGGGCTACAATGAGCAGTTCTTC. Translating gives CASSPPAGQGYNEQFF.

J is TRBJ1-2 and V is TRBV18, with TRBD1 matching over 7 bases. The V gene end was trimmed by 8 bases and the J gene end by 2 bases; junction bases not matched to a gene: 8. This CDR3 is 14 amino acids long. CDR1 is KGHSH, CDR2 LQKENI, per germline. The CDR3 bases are TGTGCCAGCGACGGACAGGTTCCAAACTATGGCTACACCTTC. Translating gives CASDGQVPNYGYTF.

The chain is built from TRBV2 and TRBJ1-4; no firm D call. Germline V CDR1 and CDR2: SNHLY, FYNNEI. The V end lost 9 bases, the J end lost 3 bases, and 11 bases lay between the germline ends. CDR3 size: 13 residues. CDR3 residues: CASMTLPNEKLFF. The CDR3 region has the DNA TGTGCCAGTATGACACTTCCTAATGAAAAACTGTTTTTT.

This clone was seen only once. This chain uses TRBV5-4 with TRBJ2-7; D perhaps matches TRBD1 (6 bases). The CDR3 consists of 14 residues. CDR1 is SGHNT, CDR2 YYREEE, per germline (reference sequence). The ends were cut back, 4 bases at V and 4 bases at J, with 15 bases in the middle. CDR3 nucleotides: TGTGCCAGCAGCCAAGGACAGCGTTCTTACGAGCAGTACTTC. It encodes CASSQGQRSYEQYF.